The 23 T cell receptor beta chains below were found in one sample sequenced in a study of OX40 agonist ivuxolimab in advanced cancers. TCRdb's copy holds only in-frame clones and misses some; the assay was immunoSEQ multiplex PCR. The sample lists about 110,000 clones; 89% were seen once. The sequencing here drew on CD4+ or CD8+ T cells sorted from blood, taken in a trial of the OX40 agonist ivuxolimab. The source of these receptors is an adult with an advanced solid tumor such as melanoma, head and neck, liver or kidney cancer.

The chain's CDR3 is CASSESRWGTGELFF. The CDR3 DNA reads as TGTGCCAGCAGTGAATCCCGGTGGGGGACCGGGGAGCTGTTTTTT. This chain uses TRBV25-1 with TRBJ2-2; D possibly matches TRBD1 or TRBD2 (5 bases each). The CDR3 runs to 15 residues. V was shortened by 1 base and J by 5 bases, with 11 bases between the two germline ends. Germline CDR1 reads MGHDK; CDR2 reads SYGVNS.

J is TRBJ2-1 and V is TRBV25-1; D unclear. CDR3 length: 13 amino acids. V was cut by 8 bases and J by 9 bases, with 17 bases left in between. Germline CDR1 MGHDK, CDR2 SYGVNS. The CDR3 protein is CASGFSTEAEQFF. The CDR3 nucleotides read TGTGCCAGCGGATTCTCAACAGAGGCTGAGCAGTTCTTC.

The V and J genes are TRBV14 and TRBJ1-2; a possible D gene is TRBD1 (6 bases). CDR3 length equals 16 residues. The germline gives CDR1 SGHDN, CDR2 FVKESK. V was cut by 0 bases and J by 4 bases, with 15 bases left in between. The CDR3 spells CASSQDLQGTGYGYTF. Written as DNA, the CDR3 is TGTGCCAGCAGCCAAGATCTCCAGGGGACGGGCTATGGCTACACCTTC.

The chain links TRBV5-6 to TRBJ1-2; 8 positions match TRBD1. The V segment lost 0 bases and the J segment 4 bases; nucleotides outside the gene matches: 5. This CDR3 has 15 amino acids. Germline V gives CDR1 SGHDT, CDR2 YYEEEE. DNA of the CDR3: TGTGCCAGCAGCTTGGTCGACAGGGGATCCTATGGCTACACCTTC. Translation: CASSLVDRGSYGYTF.

The rearrangement links TRBV9 to TRBJ2-5; 8 bases line up with TRBD1. This CDR3 has 15 amino acids. CDR1 and CDR2 (germline): SGDLS, YYNGEE. V shed 0 bases, J shed 4 bases, and the junction held 5 bases outside the gene matches. CDR3 amino acids: CASSVGVQGVETQYF. CDR3 sequence (DNA): TGTGCCAGCAGCGTAGGGGTACAGGGGGTAGAGACCCAGTACTTC.

The CDR3 DNA is TGTGCCAGCACCGACAGGGGAAACATTCAGTACTTC. Its translation: CASTDRGNIQYF. The rearrangement joins TRBV19 to TRBJ2-4, with 8 bases aligning to TRBD1. This CDR3 spans 12 amino acids. J was trimmed by 6 bases and V by 9 bases; bases with no gene match: 4. CDR1 is LNHDA, CDR2 SQIVND, per germline (reference sequence).

The CDR3, as DNA: TGTGCCAGCAGTGTTCTCGCTATCTCTGATGAGCAGTTCTTC. This encodes CASSVLAISDEQFF. The J gene is TRBJ2-1, the V gene TRBV6-4; D ambiguous. Deletions cut 4 bases from V and 8 bases from J, with 15 bases between. Germline V lookup: CDR1 MRHNA, CDR2 SNTAGT. This CDR3 has 14 residues.

The chain couples TRBV28 to TRBJ2-1, with 8 bases fitting TRBD2. Germline lookup yields CDR1 MDHEN and CDR2 SYDVKM. The CDR3 extends over 14 amino acids. V shed 4 bases, J shed 6 bases, and the junction held 5 bases outside the gene matches. The CDR3 DNA reads as TGTGCCAGCAGTTCCCCGGGAGGGGGCAATGAGCAGTTCTTC. It is translated as CASSSPGGGNEQFF.

This clone was detected a few times. The chain combines TRBV28 with TRBJ2-7; 12 bases are shared with TRBD2. The CDR3 spans 14 residues. Trimming took 7 bases from V and 4 from J; bases not matched to a gene: 5. The germline gives CDR1 MDHEN, CDR2 SYDVKM. Here the CDR3 reads CASTGLAGWYEQYF. The CDR3, as DNA: TGTGCCAGCACTGGACTAGCGGGATGGTACGAGCAGTACTTC.

The chain carries TRBV18 and TRBJ1-2; the D gene is possibly TRBD1 (5 bases). V gave up 4 bases and J gave up 4 bases, with 19 bases separating them. The CDR3 has 16 residues. The V gene's germline CDR1 is KGHSH and CDR2 LQKENI. The CDR3 DNA is TGTGCCAGCTCACAGATTACGGGGGTTGAGGTCTATGGCTACACCTTC. It is translated as CASSQITGVEVYGYTF.

The genes are TRBV7-8 and TRBJ2-3, with a possible D match to TRBD1 (6 bases). Germline assignment: CDR1 SGHVS and CDR2 FQNEAQ. V lost 2 bases and J lost 2, with 8 bases in between. The CDR3 is 14 residues long. The CDR3 bases are TGTGCCAGCAGCTTACGACAGGACACAGATACGCAGTATTTT. It is translated as CASSLRQDTDTQYF.

This chain links TRBV25-1 with TRBJ2-2; D perhaps matches TRBD1 (7 bases). Germline CDR1 MGHDK, CDR2 SYGVNS. Trimming cost V 3 bases and J 7 bases, with 15 bases left between them. This CDR3 is built from 15 residues. CDR3 amino acids: CASSESAGGGGELFF. In DNA form, the CDR3 reads TGTGCCAGCAGTGAGTCAGCAGGGGGAGGCGGGGAGCTGTTTTTT.

This clone was seen a handful of times. CDR3 loop: CASSLVDRGEQYF. DNA of the CDR3: TGTGCCAGCAGCTTAGTGGACAGGGGCGAGCAGTACTTC. The chain employs TRBV7-9 and TRBJ2-7, with TRBD1 identical over 9 bases. The germline V gene encodes CDR1 SEHNR and CDR2 FQNEAQ (reference sequence). The CDR3 is 13 residues long. The junction had 1 base not matched to a gene; V was cut back by 1 base and J by 6 bases.

This sequence joins TRBV7-2 and TRBJ1-2, with 10 positions matching TRBD1. The CDR3 has 15 amino acids. V lost 5 bases, J lost 7 bases, and 10 bases stayed unmatched. Germline CDR1 SGHTA, CDR2 FQGNSA. The CDR3 coding sequence is TGTGCCAGCAGCCTGACAGGGGGCTCGCTAGGTGGCTACACCTTC. Its translation is CASSLTGGSLGGYTF.

The V and J genes are TRBV7-2 and TRBJ2-1, with TRBD2 matching over 7 bases. CDR1 is SGHTA, CDR2 FQGNSA, per germline. CDR3 length: 15 amino acids. With V trimmed by 5 bases and J by 3 bases, 7 bases remained unmatched. CDR3 region: CASSPMGDYYNEQFF. The CDR3 DNA is TGTGCCAGCAGCCCTATGGGGGACTACTACAATGAGCAGTTCTTC.

The chain is built from TRBV19 and TRBJ1-3; D not certain. There are 14 residues in the CDR3. Per the germline V gene, CDR1 is LNHDA and CDR2 is SQIVND (reference sequence). The V gene lost 1 base and the J gene lost 3 bases, with 7 bases spanning the gap. The CDR3 DNA is TGTGCCAGTAGTATAGGGGGTTTTGGAAACACCATATATTTT. Translated: CASSIGGFGNTIYF.

The rearrangement joins TRBV11-2 to TRBJ2-7; 8 bases align to TRBD1. The junction had 16 bases not matched to a gene; V was cut back by 3 bases and J by 0 bases. The CDR3 has 19 amino acids. Germline V CDR1 and CDR2: SGHAT, FQNNGV. Here the CDR3 DNA reads TGTGCCAGCAGCTTGAGGACATTCGGACAGGGTTTTAGCTCCTACGAGCAGTACTTC. The encoded protein is CASSLRTFGQGFSSYEQYF.

Turning to this clone: A read error may produce the germline difference seen at one junction end. The CDR3 DNA follows: TGCGCCAGCAGCTTGGGGGACATATACCAGGAGACCCAGTACTTC. This translates into CASSLGDIYQETQYF. V and J are TRBV5-1 and TRBJ2-5; maybe TRBD1 (6 bases). The CDR3 totals 15 residues. Germline values: CDR1 SGHRS, CDR2 YFSETQ.

V usage is TRBV10-3 and J usage is TRBJ2-1; 13 nucleotides align to TRBD2. Germline CDR1 is ENHRY and CDR2 is SYGVKD. The V and J ends lost 6 bases and 8 bases, in that order; junction bases with no gene match: 4. This CDR3 has 14 amino acids. In nucleotides, the CDR3 is TGTGCCATCAGCGGGACTAGCGGGGAGGATGAGCAGTTCTTC. It specifies CAISGTSGEDEQFF.

The chain has TRBV10-3 and TRBJ2-7; 9 nucleotides align to TRBD1. This CDR3 comprises 16 residues. Germline assignment: CDR1 ENHRY and CDR2 SYGVKD. V was clipped by 4 bases and J by 1 base; unmatched bases: 8. The CDR3 DNA sequence: TGTGCCATCAGTGCTGTGGGACAGGGAAGATCCTACGAGCAGTACTTC. It codes for CAISAVGQGRSYEQYF.

A note on this clone: The sample contains more than one DNA sequence encoding this CDR3. This chain uses TRBV28 with TRBJ2-3; no reliable D call. The length of the CDR3 is 13 residues. Germline loops: CDR1 MDHEN, CDR2 SYDVKM. The germline V and J ends were trimmed by 2 bases and 0 bases, with 3 bases remaining between them. The CDR3 DNA follows: TGTGCCAGCAGTTTAACAAGCACAGATACGCAGTATTTT. The encoded protein is CASSLTSTDTQYF.

The rearrangement links TRBV18 to TRBJ2-6, with D maybe TRBD2 (6 bases). V lost 0 bases to trimming and J lost 1 base, with 10 bases between them. This CDR3 contains 17 residues. Germline V gene data show CDR1 as KGHSH and CDR2 as LQKENI. CDR3 sequence (DNA): TGTGCCAGCTCACCACCAGTGGGAGGATCTGGGGCCAACGTCCTGACTTTC. Protein: CASSPPVGGSGANVLTF. The full variable domain, completed using reference TRBV18 and TRBJ2-6, is NAGVMQNPRHLVRRRGQEARLRCSPMKGHSHVYWYRQLPEEGLKFMVYLQKENIIDESGMPKERFSAEFPKEGPSILRIQQVVRGDSAAYFCASSPPVGGSGANVLTFGAGSRLTVL.

The rearrangement uses TRBV7-3 and TRBJ2-7, with 10 bases fitting TRBD1. V shed 3 bases and J 2 bases; nucleotides not matched to a gene: 1. Germline values: CDR1 SGHTA, CDR2 FQGTGA. This CDR3 contains 14 residues. The DNA for the CDR3 is TGTGCCAGCAGCTTCGGGACAGGGGCCTACGAGCAGTACTTC. Translation: CASSFGTGAYEQYF.